Listed below are T cell receptor beta chains from one sample, sequenced in a study of blood T cell repertoires in COVID-19. Profiling relied on immunoSEQ multiplex PCR, and the TCRdb table lists in-frame clones only, not all of them. Among tens of thousands of clones listed, 75% to 90% were seen once. Sequenced sample: peripheral blood. The receptors originated from a man between 45 and 60 years old with active COVID-19. Each CDR3 is given with its conserved first and last residue. D genes are given only for firm matches. Rows give clone size only sometimes, using once, few, many, or a class for an expanded clone.

clone_size: few
d_call: NA
v_call: TRBV7-8
j_call: TRBJ1-2
cdr3_nt: TGTGCCAGCAGCTTAGGGGGGACTCTTAACTATGGCTACACCTTC
cdr3_aa: CASSLGGTLNYGYTF

clone_size: NA
d_call: NA
v_call: TRBV7-9
j_call: TRBJ1-1
cdr3_nt: TGTGCCAGCAGCCACGGACAGACGAACACTGAAGCTTTCTTT
cdr3_aa: CASSHGQTNTEAFF

clone_size: NA
d_call: NA
v_call: TRBV7-9
j_call: TRBJ1-1
cdr3_nt: TGTGCCAGCAGCCCCCAGGGGCAGAAAGCTTTCTTT
cdr3_aa: CASSPQGQKAFF

clone_size: NA
d_call: TRBD2
v_call: TRBV9
j_call: TRBJ2-3
cdr3_nt: TGTGCCAGCAGCGGATTAATCGGAGCGGGAGCAGATACGCAGTATTTT
cdr3_aa: CASSGLIGAGADTQYF

clone_size: NA
d_call: NA
v_call: TRBV6-2/TRBV6-3
j_call: TRBJ2-3
cdr3_nt: TGTGCCAGCAGTTACGGAGCGGCAATCACAGATACGCAGTATTTT
cdr3_aa: CASSYGAAITDTQYF

clone_size: NA
d_call: TRBD1
v_call: TRBV5-4
j_call: TRBJ1-2
cdr3_nt: TGTGCCAGCAGCTTGAAAGACAGGGCTTTCGGTGGCTACACCTTC
cdr3_aa: CASSLKDRAFGGYTF

clone_size: NA
d_call: NA
v_call: TRBV27
j_call: TRBJ2-7
cdr3_nt: TGTGCCAGCAGTTTATCGAGGAGCTCCTACGAGCAGTACTTC
cdr3_aa: CASSLSRSSYEQYF

clone_size: NA
d_call: TRBD1
v_call: TRBV6-2/TRBV6-3
j_call: TRBJ2-5
cdr3_nt: TGTGCCAGCAGTTGGGGGACAGGGGTGGAGACCCAGTACTTC
cdr3_aa: CASSWGTGVETQYF

clone_size: NA
d_call: TRBD1
v_call: TRBV9
j_call: TRBJ2-1
cdr3_nt: TGTGCCAGCAGCGTAGCTACGACAGGGCGCGAGAATGAGCAGTTCTTC
cdr3_aa: CASSVATTGRENEQFF

clone_size: NA
d_call: NA
v_call: TRBV29-1
j_call: TRBJ2-7
cdr3_nt: TGCAGCGTTGAAAACCCAGGGGCTTCCTACGAGCAGTACTTC
cdr3_aa: CSVENPGASYEQYF

clone_size: NA
d_call: TRBD1
v_call: TRBV15
j_call: TRBJ1-1
cdr3_nt: TGTGCCACCAGCAGGACAGGGTCCCTGAACACTGAAGCTTTCTTT
cdr3_aa: CATSRTGSLNTEAFF

clone_size: NA
d_call: NA
v_call: TRBV29-1
j_call: TRBJ1-2
cdr3_nt: TGCAGCGTTGATAGCCAGGGTAATGGCTACACCTTC
cdr3_aa: CSVDSQGNGYTF

clone_size: once
d_call: TRBD1
v_call: TRBV13
j_call: TRBJ2-1
cdr3_nt: TGTGCCAGCAGCTCCTCCGGGACAGGGAGGTTCTTC
cdr3_aa: CASSSSGTGRFF

clone_size: NA
d_call: TRBD2
v_call: TRBV10-2
j_call: TRBJ2-3
cdr3_nt: TGCGCCAGCCGGACTAGCGATGCAGATACGCAGTATTTT
cdr3_aa: CASRTSDADTQYF

clone_size: NA
d_call: TRBD2
v_call: TRBV28
j_call: TRBJ2-7
cdr3_nt: TGTGCCAGCAGCCCTGGGGGACTAGCGGGTAGTTTGGAGTACTTC
cdr3_aa: CASSPGGLAGSLEYF

clone_size: NA
d_call: NA
v_call: TRBV18
j_call: TRBJ1-1
cdr3_nt: TGTGCCAGCTCACCAGGGGCGGAAAATGAAGCTTTCTTT
cdr3_aa: CASSPGAENEAFF

clone_size: NA
d_call: TRBD1
v_call: TRBV9
j_call: TRBJ1-2
cdr3_nt: TGTGCCAGCAGCCCAGGGACAGGTTGGGGCTACACCTTC
cdr3_aa: CASSPGTGWGYTF

clone_size: once
d_call: NA
v_call: TRBV5-1
j_call: TRBJ1-5
cdr3_nt: TGCGCCAGCAGCTTGGGACCCCGCCTCGGAGCTCAGCCCCAGCATTTT
cdr3_aa: CASSLGPRLGAQPQHF

clone_size: NA
d_call: NA
v_call: TRBV6-6
j_call: TRBJ2-7
cdr3_nt: TGTGCCAGCAGCCCACCTGGGACTGCCCCCAACGAGCAGTACTTC
cdr3_aa: CASSPPGTAPNEQYF

clone_size: NA
d_call: NA
v_call: TRBV10-1
j_call: TRBJ2-7
cdr3_nt: TGCGCCAGCAGTGAAACCCAGGGGAACTACGAGCAGTACTTC
cdr3_aa: CASSETQGNYEQYF

clone_size: NA
d_call: TRBD2
v_call: TRBV6-5
j_call: TRBJ2-1
cdr3_nt: TGTGCCAGTAAACCCAAACCGGGACTAGCAAATGAGCAGTTCTTC
cdr3_aa: CASKPKPGLANEQFF

clone_size: NA
d_call: TRBD2
v_call: TRBV5-1
j_call: TRBJ2-5
cdr3_nt: TGCGCCAGCAGCTTGGCTCTAGCGGGAGGGCAAGAGACCCAGTACTTC
cdr3_aa: CASSLALAGGQETQYF

clone_size: NA
d_call: NA
v_call: TRBV13
j_call: TRBJ1-2
cdr3_nt: TGTGCCAGCAGCCTACAAGGACAGATTCTCTATGGCTACACCTTC
cdr3_aa: CASSLQGQILYGYTF

clone_size: NA
d_call: TRBD1
v_call: TRBV3-1/TRBV3-2
j_call: TRBJ1-1
cdr3_nt: TGTGCCAGCAGCCAGGCGGGACAGGGGGCCATTGAAGCTTTCTTT
cdr3_aa: CASSQAGQGAIEAFF

clone_size: NA
d_call: TRBD2
v_call: TRBV5-1
j_call: TRBJ2-2
cdr3_nt: TGCGCCAGCAGCTTGGGTTCGGCTAGCGGGAGCCCCGGGGAGCTGTTTTTT
cdr3_aa: CASSLGSASGSPGELFF

clone_size: medium-sized
d_call: TRBD2
v_call: TRBV24-1
j_call: TRBJ2-2
cdr3_nt: TGTGCCACCAGCCCGATGTCATCGATAACTAGCGGGAGAGACCGCGGGGAGCTGTTTTTT
cdr3_aa: CATSPMSSITSGRDRGELFF

clone_size: NA
d_call: NA
v_call: TRBV19
j_call: TRBJ2-1
cdr3_nt: TGTGCCAGTAGCTCCTTTGCGGGAACGGGGATTGAGCAGTTCTTC
cdr3_aa: CASSSFAGTGIEQFF

clone_size: NA
d_call: NA
v_call: TRBV4-3
j_call: TRBJ1-1
cdr3_nt: TGCGCCAGCAGCCGCGAGGGAGCCACTGAAGCTTTCTTT
cdr3_aa: CASSREGATEAFF

clone_size: NA
d_call: TRBD1
v_call: TRBV7-9
j_call: TRBJ1-1
cdr3_nt: TGTGCCAGCACTAAGAGACCGACAGGGGGAATCACTGAAGCTTTCTTT
cdr3_aa: CASTKRPTGGITEAFF

clone_size: NA
d_call: NA
v_call: TRBV5-4
j_call: TRBJ2-2
cdr3_nt: TGTGCCAGCAGCGCCCAACTAGCTACCGGGGAGCTGTTTTTT
cdr3_aa: CASSAQLATGELFF

clone_size: NA
d_call: NA
v_call: TRBV13
j_call: TRBJ2-6
cdr3_nt: TGTGCCAGCAGCTTAGTGGGGGCTAGTGGGGCCAACGTCCTGACTTTC
cdr3_aa: CASSLVGASGANVLTF

clone_size: NA
d_call: NA
v_call: TRBV12-5
j_call: TRBJ1-2
cdr3_nt: TGTGCTAGTGCTCCGAGTGGGGGGAACTATGGCTACACCTTC
cdr3_aa: CASAPSGGNYGYTF

clone_size: NA
d_call: NA
v_call: TRBV12-3/TRBV12-4
j_call: TRBJ1-2
cdr3_nt: TGTGCCAGCAGTGACAGAGCGTTGGGCTACACCTTC
cdr3_aa: CASSDRALGYTF

clone_size: NA
d_call: TRBD1
v_call: TRBV18
j_call: TRBJ2-5
cdr3_nt: TGTGCCAGCTCACCACCGACCGGACAGGGAAACGGAGAGACCCAGTACTTC
cdr3_aa: CASSPPTGQGNGETQYF

clone_size: once
d_call: NA
v_call: TRBV6-5
j_call: TRBJ1-2
cdr3_nt: TGTGCCAGCAGCTTCAGGGTTAAGTACGGCTACACCTTC
cdr3_aa: CASSFRVKYGYTF

clone_size: NA
d_call: TRBD1
v_call: TRBV28
j_call: TRBJ1-4
cdr3_nt: TGTGCCAGCAGTTTATTCCGTCCCGGGACAGGGGGCGTTGAAAAACTGTTTTTT
cdr3_aa: CASSLFRPGTGGVEKLFF

clone_size: NA
d_call: NA
v_call: TRBV29-1
j_call: TRBJ1-2
cdr3_nt: TGCAGCGTTTCACAGGCTTACACCTTC
cdr3_aa: CSVSQAYTF

clone_size: NA
d_call: TRBD2
v_call: TRBV7-9
j_call: TRBJ2-3
cdr3_nt: TGTGCCAGCAGCTTTCCGGGACTAGCGAACACAGATACGCAGTATTTT
cdr3_aa: CASSFPGLANTDTQYF

clone_size: NA
d_call: TRBD1
v_call: TRBV7-8
j_call: TRBJ1-1
cdr3_nt: TGTGCCAGCAGCCCCCGACAGGGAAACACTGAAGCTTTCTTT
cdr3_aa: CASSPRQGNTEAFF

clone_size: once
d_call: NA
v_call: TRBV3-1/TRBV3-2
j_call: TRBJ1-2
cdr3_nt: TGTGCCAGCAGCAACCCTAACACAGGGACTGGCTACACCTTC
cdr3_aa: CASSNPNTGTGYTF

clone_size: NA
d_call: TRBD2
v_call: TRBV3-1/TRBV3-2
j_call: TRBJ2-2
cdr3_nt: TGTGCCAGCAGCCGGCGGGAGTACGGCGGGGAGCTGTTTTTT
cdr3_aa: CASSRREYGGELFF

clone_size: NA
d_call: TRBD2
v_call: TRBV6-6
j_call: TRBJ2-7
cdr3_nt: TGTGCCAGCACAGCGGGGATTAGCGAGCAGTACTTC
cdr3_aa: CASTAGISEQYF

clone_size: NA
d_call: TRBD2
v_call: TRBV19
j_call: TRBJ2-1
cdr3_nt: TGTGCCAGTAGTATAGGCAGTGGACTAGCGGGAGGGCGTCGAATGAATGAGCAGTTCTTC
cdr3_aa: CASSIGSGLAGGRRMNEQFF

clone_size: NA
d_call: TRBD2
v_call: TRBV10-1
j_call: TRBJ2-1
cdr3_nt: TGCGCCAGCAGTAGCGGGAGGGCCTACAATGAGCAGTTCTTC
cdr3_aa: CASSSGRAYNEQFF

clone_size: NA
d_call: NA
v_call: TRBV6-5
j_call: TRBJ1-2
cdr3_nt: TGTGCCAGCAGTTACTCCGTTACAGCTAACTATGGCTACACCTTC
cdr3_aa: CASSYSVTANYGYTF

clone_size: NA
d_call: TRBD1
v_call: TRBV3-1/TRBV3-2
j_call: TRBJ1-1
cdr3_nt: TGTGCCAGCAGCCTCCTCAACGCGCAGGGGGACACTGAAGCTTTCTTT
cdr3_aa: CASSLLNAQGDTEAFF